The 8 T cell receptor beta chains below were found in one sample sequenced in a study of blood T cells in healthy people across ages. A second PCR, run for about 7 to 11 cycles, used a sample-barcoded 5' primer plus a J-beta primer mix. One entry per CDR3 protein, called by TCRdb with MiXCR from the 5' RACE reads. The repertoire holds roughly 700,000 distinct CDR3 sequences, with around 32% as singletons. The sequencing input was blood. These receptors all come from a woman older than 75 in good health.

Of note for this clonotype: A much larger clone differs from this one at a single base, so this may be a read error. The chain's CDR3 is CASSLVAGELREQYF. In DNA form, the CDR3 reads TGCGCCAGCAGCTTGGTAGCGGGGGAGTTACGTGAGCAGTACTTC. V is TRBV5-1 and J is TRBJ2-5; TRBD2 aligns across 9 bases. V was clipped by 0 bases and J by 11 bases; unmatched bases: 11. The length of the CDR3 is 15 residues. Germline V gene lookup returns CDR1 SGHRS and CDR2 YFSETQ.

As for this clonotype: A much larger clone lies a single base off, so this may be a read error. V usage is TRBV18 and J usage is TRBJ2-5; D is unclear. The ends were cut back, 3 bases at V and 4 bases at J, with 12 bases in the middle. The length of the CDR3 is 14 residues. Germline V lookup: CDR1 KGHSH, CDR2 LQKENI. The CDR3 DNA follows: TGTGCCAGCTCACCCGCTGGACCAAGAGAGACCCAGTACTTC. Protein: CASSPAGPRETQYF.

This chain connects TRBV5-1 to TRBJ1-2, with D unresolved. V lost 0 bases to trimming and J lost 4 bases, with 10 bases between them. This CDR3 has 14 amino acids. Germline loops: CDR1 SGHRS, CDR2 YFSETQ. DNA of the CDR3: TGCGCCAGCAGCTTGGGTGCGGACTTCTATGGCTACACCTTC. Its translation is CASSLGADFYGYTF.

V is TRBV20-1 and J is TRBJ2-3; 14 positions match TRBD2. The germline CDR1 and CDR2 sequences are DFQATT and SNEGSKA (reference sequence). The V and J ends lost 6 bases and 2 bases, in that order; junction bases with no gene match: 4. The CDR3 is made up of 15 amino acids. CDR3 protein: CSARLAGGLTDTQYF. The CDR3 nucleotides are TGCAGTGCCCGACTAGCGGGGGGGCTCACAGATACGCAGTATTTT.

This sequence joins TRBV21-1 and TRBJ1-6; the table's TRBD1 call for D was not verified on the DNA. TRBV21-1 is shown as a pseudogene. The CDR3 runs to 17 residues. The CDR3 nucleotides are TGTGCCAGCAGCAAAATCGGACACCGCGAGGAGAGTTCACCCCTCCACTTT. Translation gives CASSKIGHREESSPLHF.

With respect to this clonotype: It may be a read error: a sequence one base away is much more abundant. The J gene is TRBJ2-5, the V gene TRBV10-3; D perhaps matches TRBD1 (6 bases). CDR1 and CDR2 (germline): ENHRY, SYGVKD. CDR3 length equals 12 residues. The ends were cut back, 4 bases at V and 11 bases at J, with 14 bases in the middle. The CDR3 coding sequence is TGTGCCATCAGTGTCAGGGGCGATGAGCAGTACTTC. This gives the protein CAISVRGDEQYF.

This clonotype was recorded many times. This chain links TRBV6-2 or TRBV6-3 with TRBJ2-6; a possible D gene is TRBD1 (6 bases). With 6 bases removed from V and 1 base from J, the gap between germline ends came to 10 bases. Germline V gene lookup returns CDR1 MNHEY and CDR2 SVGEGT. This CDR3 has 15 residues. The chain's CDR3 is CASRRGQSGANVLTF. CDR3 coding DNA: TGTGCCAGCAGACGTGGACAGTCTGGGGCCAACGTCCTGACTTTC.

This clonotype was observed at least ten times. This sequence joins TRBV7-3 and TRBJ2-7; 10 nucleotides line up with TRBD2. The CDR3 totals 15 residues. V trimming: 4 bases; J trimming: 7 bases; junction bases outside the gene matches: 10. CDR1 is SGHTA, CDR2 FQGTGA, per germline. This CDR3 reads CASSSSPGLAVEQYF. The CDR3 nucleotides read TGTGCCAGCAGCTCATCTCCCGGACTAGCGGTTGAGCAGTACTTC.